This is a list of T cell receptor beta chains from one sample in a study of CD8 T cells in ankylosing spondylitis. TCRdb re-called the 5' RACE reads through MiXCR, storing one row per CDR3 protein. Altogether 400,000 to 450,000 distinct CDR3 sequences are present, about a sixth being singletons, with the ten largest covering around 0.92%. The sequenced sample consisted of blood, either unsorted or a sorted T cell fraction (not recorded which). The receptors were gathered from a male donor with ankylosing spondylitis. CDR3s include the opening cysteine and the closing phenylalanine or tryptophan. Fields, in order: CDR3 protein, CDR3 DNA, clone size, J gene, D gene, V gene. D genes are given only for firm matches. Rows may omit the clone size; those that give it use once, few, many or a size class.

cdr3_aa: CASSYSFVTGGNPNQPQHF; cdr3_nt: TGTGCCAGCAGTTACTCGTTCGTTACAGGGGGAAACCCTAATCAGCCCCAGCATTTT; clone_size: few; j_call: TRBJ1-5; d_call: TRBD1; v_call: TRBV6-2/TRBV6-3
cdr3_aa: CASRRQGFDEQYF; cdr3_nt: TGTGCCAGCAGGCGACAGGGGTTCGACGAGCAGTACTTC; clone_size: NA; j_call: TRBJ2-7; d_call: TRBD1; v_call: TRBV7-2
cdr3_aa: CASSSLHEQYF; cdr3_nt: TGTGCCAGCAGTTCTCTTCACGAGCAGTACTTC; clone_size: many; j_call: TRBJ2-7; d_call: NA; v_call: TRBV6-5
cdr3_aa: CASSLALGSYNEQFF; cdr3_nt: TGTGCCAGCAGCTTAGCCCTCGGGTCCTACAATGAGCAGTTCTTC; clone_size: NA; j_call: TRBJ2-1; d_call: NA; v_call: TRBV11-2
cdr3_aa: CASSPGRYSYNEQFF; cdr3_nt: TGTGCCAGCAGCCCGGGACGGTACTCCTACAATGAGCAGTTCTTC; clone_size: NA; j_call: TRBJ2-1; d_call: NA; v_call: TRBV28
cdr3_aa: CASSLEVGGAYEQFF; cdr3_nt: TGCGCCAGCAGCTTGGAGGTCGGGGGGGCATATGAGCAGTTCTTC; clone_size: NA; j_call: TRBJ2-1; d_call: TRBD2; v_call: TRBV5-1
cdr3_aa: CSVSFSQGAGTEAFF; cdr3_nt: TGCAGCGTATCCTTCTCACAGGGGGCGGGAACTGAAGCTTTCTTT; clone_size: NA; j_call: TRBJ1-1; d_call: TRBD1; v_call: TRBV29-1
cdr3_aa: CAISELDPGELFF; cdr3_nt: TGTGCCATCAGTGAGTTAGACCCCGGGGAGCTGTTTTTT; clone_size: many; j_call: TRBJ2-2; d_call: NA; v_call: TRBV10-3
cdr3_aa: CASSYSLRMNTEAFF; cdr3_nt: TGTGCCAGCAGTTACTCATTAAGAATGAACACTGAAGCTTTCTTT; clone_size: NA; j_call: TRBJ1-1; d_call: NA; v_call: TRBV6-2/TRBV6-3
cdr3_aa: CASSLGWTALNTEAFF; cdr3_nt: TGCGCCAGCAGCTTGGGATGGACAGCACTGAACACTGAAGCTTTCTTT; clone_size: NA; j_call: TRBJ1-1; d_call: NA; v_call: TRBV5-1
cdr3_aa: CASSATGEGYGYTF; cdr3_nt: TGTGCCAGCTCAGCCACAGGGGAGGGCTATGGCTACACCTTC; clone_size: few; j_call: TRBJ1-2; d_call: TRBD1; v_call: TRBV6-1
cdr3_aa: CARGSGTRSINEQFF; cdr3_nt: TGTGCCCGCGGGTCCGGGACTAGGAGTATCAATGAGCAGTTCTTC; clone_size: NA; j_call: TRBJ2-1; d_call: TRBD2; v_call: TRBV6-1
cdr3_aa: CASSVRSGNTEAFF; cdr3_nt: TGTGCCAGCAGTGTTCGTTCAGGGAACACTGAAGCTTTCTTT; clone_size: NA; j_call: TRBJ1-1; d_call: NA; v_call: TRBV2
cdr3_aa: CASSLGGGGPYEQYF; cdr3_nt: TGTGCCAGCAGCCTAGGGGGAGGGGGACCCTACGAGCAGTACTTC; clone_size: NA; j_call: TRBJ2-7; d_call: NA; v_call: TRBV11-2
cdr3_aa: CASSVTTGGPQETQYF; cdr3_nt: TGTGCCAGCAGCGTAACGACAGGGGGCCCCCAAGAGACCCAGTACTTC; clone_size: few; j_call: TRBJ2-5; d_call: TRBD1; v_call: TRBV9
cdr3_aa: CASSPRGQPYEQYF; cdr3_nt: TGTGCCAGCTCACCGAGGGGACAGCCCTACGAGCAGTACTTC; clone_size: few; j_call: TRBJ2-7; d_call: TRBD1; v_call: TRBV18
cdr3_aa: CSARDSNNEKLFF; cdr3_nt: TGCAGTGCAAGGGACAGCAATAATGAAAAACTGTTTTTT; clone_size: few; j_call: TRBJ1-4; d_call: TRBD1; v_call: TRBV20-1
cdr3_aa: CAWSEQGLGYTF; cdr3_nt: TGTGCCTGGAGTGAGCAGGGCCTTGGCTACACCTTC; clone_size: NA; j_call: TRBJ1-2; d_call: NA; v_call: TRBV30
cdr3_aa: CASSRRGEGTEAFF; cdr3_nt: TGTGCCAGCAGTCGACGGGGGGAGGGCACTGAAGCTTTCTTT; clone_size: many; j_call: TRBJ1-1; d_call: NA; v_call: TRBV12-3/TRBV12-4
cdr3_aa: CASSRPYSGANVLTF; cdr3_nt: TGTGCCAGCAGCAGACCGTACTCTGGGGCCAACGTCCTGACTTTC; clone_size: many; j_call: TRBJ2-6; d_call: NA; v_call: TRBV28
cdr3_aa: CASSLRTGVFGTDTQYF; cdr3_nt: TGTGCCAGCAGCTTACGGACAGGGGTCTTCGGCACAGATACGCAGTATTTT; clone_size: many; j_call: TRBJ2-3; d_call: TRBD1; v_call: TRBV7-2
cdr3_aa: CAWSDVMGGYGYTF; cdr3_nt: TGTGCCTGGAGTGATGTTATGGGGGGGTATGGCTACACCTTC; clone_size: NA; j_call: TRBJ1-2; d_call: NA; v_call: TRBV30
cdr3_aa: CASSQDGGGDTQYF; cdr3_nt: TGCGCCAGCAGCCAAGACGGGGGTGGGGATACGCAGTATTTT; clone_size: few; j_call: TRBJ2-3; d_call: NA; v_call: TRBV4-3
cdr3_aa: CASSPDRPYSGANVLTF; cdr3_nt: TGTGCCAGCAGCCCCGACAGGCCTTACTCTGGGGCCAACGTCCTGACTTTC; clone_size: NA; j_call: TRBJ2-6; d_call: NA; v_call: TRBV12-3/TRBV12-4
cdr3_aa: CASSQLGTGASGDTQYF; cdr3_nt: TGTGCCAGCAGCCAATTAGGGACAGGGGCCTCCGGGGATACGCAGTATTTT; clone_size: few; j_call: TRBJ2-3; d_call: TRBD1; v_call: TRBV5-6
cdr3_aa: CAIRDRDSDSPLHF; cdr3_nt: TGTGCCATTCGAGACAGGGATTCGGATTCACCCCTCCACTTT; clone_size: NA; j_call: TRBJ1-6; d_call: TRBD1; v_call: TRBV24-1
cdr3_aa: CASSLRSMGFAATGSPTDTQYF; cdr3_nt: TGCGCCAGCAGCTTGCGTTCTATGGGGTTTGCCGCAACGGGTTCCCCCACAGATACGCAGTATTTT; clone_size: NA; j_call: TRBJ2-3; d_call: NA; v_call: TRBV5-1
cdr3_aa: CASSFSKASGRNEQFF; cdr3_nt: TGTGCCAGCAGTTTTAGTAAGGCTAGCGGGAGGAATGAGCAGTTCTTC; clone_size: many; j_call: TRBJ2-1; d_call: TRBD2; v_call: TRBV28
cdr3_aa: CASSYSRVNEKLFF; cdr3_nt: TGTGCCAGCAGTTACTCGAGGGTTAATGAAAAACTGTTTTTT; clone_size: NA; j_call: TRBJ1-4; d_call: NA; v_call: TRBV6-5
cdr3_aa: CASSHLNQPQHF; cdr3_nt: TGTGCCAGCAGCCACCTGAATCAGCCCCAGCATTTT; clone_size: NA; j_call: TRBJ1-5; d_call: NA; v_call: TRBV7-2
cdr3_aa: CAISEYGLAQETQYF; cdr3_nt: TGTGCCATCAGTGAGTACGGACTGGCCCAAGAGACCCAGTACTTC; clone_size: NA; j_call: TRBJ2-5; d_call: NA; v_call: TRBV10-3
cdr3_aa: CSARDPTGGTEAFF; cdr3_nt: TGCAGTGCTAGAGATCCCACAGGTGGCACTGAAGCTTTCTTT; clone_size: once; j_call: TRBJ1-1; d_call: NA; v_call: TRBV20-1
cdr3_aa: CASATSHSNQPQHF; cdr3_nt: TGTGCCAGCGCTACCAGTCATAGCAATCAGCCCCAGCATTTT; clone_size: many; j_call: TRBJ1-5; d_call: NA; v_call: TRBV6-1
cdr3_aa: CASSPPGTVITDTQYF; cdr3_nt: TGTGCCAGCTCACCACCCGGGACAGTGATCACAGATACGCAGTATTTT; clone_size: NA; j_call: TRBJ2-3; d_call: TRBD1; v_call: TRBV18
cdr3_aa: CASSQGSSGGRGEADTQYF; cdr3_nt: TGCGCCAGCAGCCAAGGATCGTCGGGCGGGAGAGGAGAGGCAGATACGCAGTATTTT; clone_size: few; j_call: TRBJ2-3; d_call: TRBD2; v_call: TRBV4-3
cdr3_aa: CASSPDQSDRAFF; cdr3_nt: TGTGCCAGCAGCCCCGATCAGAGCGATCGGGCTTTCTTT; clone_size: few; j_call: TRBJ1-1; d_call: NA; v_call: TRBV7-9
cdr3_aa: CSARDRPSGGHEQFF; cdr3_nt: TGCAGTGCTAGAGATCGGCCTAGCGGGGGCCATGAGCAGTTCTTC; clone_size: NA; j_call: TRBJ2-1; d_call: TRBD2; v_call: TRBV20-1
cdr3_aa: CSAPGDRPDTEAFF; cdr3_nt: TGCAGTGCCCCCGGGGACAGGCCCGATACTGAAGCTTTCTTT; clone_size: NA; j_call: TRBJ1-1; d_call: TRBD1; v_call: TRBV20-1
cdr3_aa: CASSPTGPNNEQFF; cdr3_nt: TGTGCCAGCTCACCGACAGGCCCCAACAATGAGCAGTTCTTC; clone_size: NA; j_call: TRBJ2-1; d_call: NA; v_call: TRBV18
cdr3_aa: CASSSPSGSRYEQYF; cdr3_nt: TGTGCCAGCAGTTCGCCTAGCGGGAGCCGCTACGAGCAGTACTTC; clone_size: few; j_call: TRBJ2-7; d_call: TRBD2; v_call: TRBV12-3/TRBV12-4
cdr3_aa: CASTYRVGDTEAFF; cdr3_nt: TGTGCCAGTACATACCGGGTAGGGGACACTGAAGCTTTCTTT; clone_size: once; j_call: TRBJ1-1; d_call: NA; v_call: TRBV19
cdr3_aa: CASIPSSGNYEQYF; cdr3_nt: TGTGCCAGCATCCCGTCCAGCGGAAACTACGAGCAGTACTTC; clone_size: few; j_call: TRBJ2-7; d_call: NA; v_call: TRBV6-1
cdr3_aa: CASSQDSNVETQYF; cdr3_nt: TGCGCCAGCAGCCAAGATAGTAACGTAGAGACCCAGTACTTC; clone_size: NA; j_call: TRBJ2-5; d_call: NA; v_call: TRBV4-1
cdr3_aa: CAISDGGSIRTQYF; cdr3_nt: TGTGCCATCAGTGATGGAGGGTCAATACGTACGCAGTATTTT; clone_size: NA; j_call: TRBJ2-3; d_call: NA; v_call: TRBV10-3
cdr3_aa: CASSLIRDNTNTGELFF; cdr3_nt: TGTGCCAGCAGTCTCATCCGGGACAATACGAACACCGGGGAGCTGTTTTTT; clone_size: many; j_call: TRBJ2-2; d_call: NA; v_call: TRBV12-3/TRBV12-4
cdr3_aa: CASSREGGRTEAFF; cdr3_nt: TGCGCCAGCAGCAGAGAGGGAGGTCGAACTGAAGCTTTCTTT; clone_size: NA; j_call: TRBJ1-1; d_call: NA; v_call: TRBV5-1
cdr3_aa: CSAGGDRTTYEQYF; cdr3_nt: TGCAGTGCTGGGGGGGACAGAACCACCTACGAGCAGTACTTC; clone_size: NA; j_call: TRBJ2-7; d_call: NA; v_call: TRBV20-1
cdr3_aa: CATSRVSSYEQYF; cdr3_nt: TGTGCCACCAGCAGAGTCAGCAGCTACGAGCAGTACTTC; clone_size: NA; j_call: TRBJ2-7; d_call: NA; v_call: TRBV15
cdr3_aa: CASSETRTGVQYYGYTF; cdr3_nt: TGTGCCAGCAGTGAAACGAGGACAGGGGTTCAGTACTATGGCTACACCTTC; clone_size: NA; j_call: TRBJ1-2; d_call: TRBD1; v_call: TRBV25-1
cdr3_aa: CSAPPMGYTEAFF; cdr3_nt: TGCAGCGCACCTCCCATGGGGTACACTGAAGCTTTCTTT; clone_size: few; j_call: TRBJ1-1; d_call: NA; v_call: TRBV29-1
cdr3_aa: CSVVGTSGTGEQYF; cdr3_nt: TGCAGCGTTGTCGGGACTAGCGGGACGGGTGAGCAGTACTTC; clone_size: many; j_call: TRBJ2-7; d_call: TRBD2; v_call: TRBV29-1
cdr3_aa: CSARREPDTQYF; cdr3_nt: TGCAGTGCTAGACGGGAGCCAGATACGCAGTATTTT; clone_size: NA; j_call: TRBJ2-3; d_call: NA; v_call: TRBV20-1
cdr3_aa: CASSQEWNNPGNTIYF; cdr3_nt: TGTGCCAGCAGCCAAGAATGGAATAACCCTGGAAACACCATATATTTT; clone_size: few; j_call: TRBJ1-3; d_call: NA; v_call: TRBV4-2
cdr3_aa: CSAQGSLNTGELFF; cdr3_nt: TGCAGTGCCCAGGGTTCCCTGAACACCGGGGAGCTGTTTTTT; clone_size: NA; j_call: TRBJ2-2; d_call: NA; v_call: TRBV20-1
cdr3_aa: CSAVKPKPSGANVLTF; cdr3_nt: TGCAGTGCCGTCAAGCCGAAGCCCTCTGGGGCCAACGTCCTGACTTTC; clone_size: NA; j_call: TRBJ2-6; d_call: NA; v_call: TRBV20-1